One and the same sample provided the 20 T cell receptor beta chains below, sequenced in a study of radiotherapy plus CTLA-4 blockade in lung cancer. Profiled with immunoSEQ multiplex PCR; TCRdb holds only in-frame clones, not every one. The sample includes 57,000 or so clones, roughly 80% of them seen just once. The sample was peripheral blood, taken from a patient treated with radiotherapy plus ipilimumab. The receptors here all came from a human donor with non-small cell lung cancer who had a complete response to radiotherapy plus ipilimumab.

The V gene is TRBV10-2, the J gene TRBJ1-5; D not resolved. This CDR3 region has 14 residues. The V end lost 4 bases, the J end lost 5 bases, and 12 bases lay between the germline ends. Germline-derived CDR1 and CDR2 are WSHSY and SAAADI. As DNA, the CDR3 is TGCGCCAGCAGTGCTATAAGGGAAGATCAGCCCCAGCATTTT. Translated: CASSAIREDQPQHF.

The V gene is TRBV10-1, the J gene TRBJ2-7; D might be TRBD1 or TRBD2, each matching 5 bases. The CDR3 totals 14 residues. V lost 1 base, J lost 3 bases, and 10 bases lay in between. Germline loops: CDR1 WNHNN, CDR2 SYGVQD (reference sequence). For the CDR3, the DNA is TGCGCCAGCAGTGAGTGGGGGACCGGCTACGAGCAGTACTTC. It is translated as CASSEWGTGYEQYF.

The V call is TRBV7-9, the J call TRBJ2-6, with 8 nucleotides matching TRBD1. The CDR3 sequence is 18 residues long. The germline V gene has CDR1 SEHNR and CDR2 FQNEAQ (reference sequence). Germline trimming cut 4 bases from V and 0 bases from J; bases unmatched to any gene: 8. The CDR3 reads CASSSYRTGTSGANVLTF. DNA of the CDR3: TGTGCCAGCAGCTCTTACCGGACAGGGACCTCTGGGGCCAACGTCCTGACTTTC.

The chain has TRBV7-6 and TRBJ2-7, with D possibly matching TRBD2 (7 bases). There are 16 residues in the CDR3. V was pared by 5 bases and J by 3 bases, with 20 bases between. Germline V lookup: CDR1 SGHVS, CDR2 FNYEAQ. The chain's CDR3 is CASSPMEAGANYEQYF. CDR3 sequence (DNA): TGTGCCAGCAGCCCCATGGAGGCGGGGGCTAACTACGAGCAGTACTTC.

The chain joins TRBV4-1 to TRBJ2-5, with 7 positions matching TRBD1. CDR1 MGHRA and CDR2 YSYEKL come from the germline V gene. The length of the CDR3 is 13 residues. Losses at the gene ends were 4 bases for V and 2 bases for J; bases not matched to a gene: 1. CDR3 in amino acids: CASSRGQQETQYF. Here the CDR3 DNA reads TGCGCCAGCAGCCGGGGACAGCAAGAGACCCAGTACTTC.

This CDR3 is CASSADRAGEQYV. The CDR3 DNA sequence: TGTGCCAGCTCAGCGGACAGGGCTGGCGAGCAGTACGTC. The chain couples TRBV18 to TRBJ2-7; TRBD1 matches at 8 bases. CDR1 KGHSH and CDR2 LQKENI come from the germline V gene. V lost 5 bases, J lost 6 bases, and 6 bases stayed unmatched. The CDR3 has 13 amino acids.

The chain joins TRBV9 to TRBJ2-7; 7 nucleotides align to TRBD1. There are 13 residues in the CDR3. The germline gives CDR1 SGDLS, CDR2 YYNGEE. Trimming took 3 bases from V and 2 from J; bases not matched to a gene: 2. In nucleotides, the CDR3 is TGTGCCAGCAGCGCAACAGGGGCCTACGAGCAGTACTTC. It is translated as CASSATGAYEQYF.

This CDR3 reads CASSFERTGVSPLHF. The CDR3 DNA reads as TGTGCCAGCAGCTTCGAAAGGACAGGGGTCTCACCCCTCCACTTT. The V call is TRBV7-8, the J call TRBJ1-6, with 9 bases fitting TRBD1. Germline CDR1 reads SGHVS; CDR2 reads FQNEAQ. The CDR3 covers 15 residues. J lost 10 bases, V lost 3 bases, and 7 bases had no gene match.

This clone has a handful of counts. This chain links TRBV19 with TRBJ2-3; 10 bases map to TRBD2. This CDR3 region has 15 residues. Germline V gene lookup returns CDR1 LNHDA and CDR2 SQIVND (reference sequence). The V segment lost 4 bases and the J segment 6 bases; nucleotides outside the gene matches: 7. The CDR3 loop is CASSKVAGGLDTQYF. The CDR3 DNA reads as TGTGCCAGTAGTAAGGTAGCGGGAGGTCTGGATACGCAGTATTTT.

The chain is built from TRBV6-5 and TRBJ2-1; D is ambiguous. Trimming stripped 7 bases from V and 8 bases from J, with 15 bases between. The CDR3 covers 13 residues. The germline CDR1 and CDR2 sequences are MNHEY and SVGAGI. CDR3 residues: CASKGLVNDEQFF. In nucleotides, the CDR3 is TGTGCCAGCAAAGGGCTAGTCAACGATGAGCAGTTCTTC.

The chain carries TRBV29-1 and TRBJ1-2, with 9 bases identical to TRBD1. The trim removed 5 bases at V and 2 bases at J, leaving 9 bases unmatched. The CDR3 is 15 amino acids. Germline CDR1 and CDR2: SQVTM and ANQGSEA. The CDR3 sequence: CSVTFQQGANYGYTF. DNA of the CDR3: TGCAGCGTTACCTTTCAACAGGGGGCGAACTATGGCTACACCTTC.

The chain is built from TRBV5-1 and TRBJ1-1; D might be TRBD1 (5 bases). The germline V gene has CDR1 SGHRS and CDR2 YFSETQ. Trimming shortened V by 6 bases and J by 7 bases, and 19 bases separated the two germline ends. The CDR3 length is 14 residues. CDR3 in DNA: TGCGCCAGCAACGAAAGGACGGGGGGAGGTGAAGCTTTCTTT. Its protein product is CASNERTGGGEAFF.

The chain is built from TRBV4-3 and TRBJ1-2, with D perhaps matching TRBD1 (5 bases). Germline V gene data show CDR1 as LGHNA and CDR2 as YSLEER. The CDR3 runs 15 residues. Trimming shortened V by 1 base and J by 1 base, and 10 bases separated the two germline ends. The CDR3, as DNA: TGCGCCAGCAGCCAAGGGGGCGGATATAACTATGGCTACACCTTC. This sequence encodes CASSQGGGYNYGYTF.

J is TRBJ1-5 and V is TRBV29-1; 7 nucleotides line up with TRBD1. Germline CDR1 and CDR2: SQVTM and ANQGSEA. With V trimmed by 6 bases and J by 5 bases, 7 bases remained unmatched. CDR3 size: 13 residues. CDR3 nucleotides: TGCAGCGTCCGTGACAGGGAGCATCAGCCCCAGCATTTT. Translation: CSVRDREHQPQHF.

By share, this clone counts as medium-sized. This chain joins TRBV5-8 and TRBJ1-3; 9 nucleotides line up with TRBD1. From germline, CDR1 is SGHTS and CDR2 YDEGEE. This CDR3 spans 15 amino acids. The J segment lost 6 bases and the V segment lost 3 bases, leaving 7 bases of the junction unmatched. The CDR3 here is CASSSGTGPLNTIYF. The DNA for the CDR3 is TGTGCCAGCAGCTCTGGGACAGGGCCCTTAAACACCATATATTTT. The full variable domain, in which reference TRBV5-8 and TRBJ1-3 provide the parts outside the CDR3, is EAGVTQSPTHLIKTRGQQATLRCSPISGHTSVYWYQQALGLGLQFLLWYDEGEERNRGNFPPRFSGRQFPNYSSELNVNALELEDSALYLCASSSGTGPLNTIYFGEGSWLTVV.

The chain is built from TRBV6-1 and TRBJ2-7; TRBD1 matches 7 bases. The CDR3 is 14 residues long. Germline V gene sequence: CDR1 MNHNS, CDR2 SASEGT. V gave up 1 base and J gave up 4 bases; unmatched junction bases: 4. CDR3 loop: CASSEGTGQYEQYV. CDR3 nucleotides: TGTGCCAGCAGTGAAGGGACAGGACAATACGAGCAGTACGTC.

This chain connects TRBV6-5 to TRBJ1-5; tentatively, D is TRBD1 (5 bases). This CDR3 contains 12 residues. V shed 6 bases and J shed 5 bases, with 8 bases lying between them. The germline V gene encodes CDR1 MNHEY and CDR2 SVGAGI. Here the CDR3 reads CASRQGDQPQHF. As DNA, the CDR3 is TGTGCCAGCAGGCAGGGAGATCAGCCCCAGCATTTT.

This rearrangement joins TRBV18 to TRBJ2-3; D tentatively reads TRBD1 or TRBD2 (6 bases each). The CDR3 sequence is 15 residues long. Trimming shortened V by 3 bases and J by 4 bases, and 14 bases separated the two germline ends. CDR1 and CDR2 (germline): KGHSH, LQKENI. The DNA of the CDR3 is TGTGCCAGCTCACCGGGGGGCATTAGCGCAGATACGCAGTATTTT. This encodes CASSPGGISADTQYF.

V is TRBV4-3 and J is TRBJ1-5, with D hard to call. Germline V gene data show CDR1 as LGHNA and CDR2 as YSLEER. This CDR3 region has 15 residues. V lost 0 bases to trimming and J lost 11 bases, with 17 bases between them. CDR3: CASSQDLLGGLAQHF. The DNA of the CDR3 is TGCGCCAGCAGCCAAGATCTCTTGGGAGGGTTGGCCCAGCATTTT.

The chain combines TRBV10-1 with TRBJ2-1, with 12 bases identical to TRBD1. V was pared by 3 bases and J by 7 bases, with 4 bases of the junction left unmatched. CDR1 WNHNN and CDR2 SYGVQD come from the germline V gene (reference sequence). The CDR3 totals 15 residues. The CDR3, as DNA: TGCGCCAGCAGTGAACCGGGACAGGGGGCAAATGAGCAGTTCTTC. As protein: CASSEPGQGANEQFF.